This entry describes one TCR beta chain. The data are from a study of cytomegalovirus exposure and HLA in healthy donors. Overall study: Earlier, some 180 million T cells were analyzed, and fewer than 120 million unique TCR beta sequences were found among them.

V lost 10 bases to trimming and J lost 0 bases, with 13 bases between them. Germline lookup yields CDR1 KGHSH and CDR2 LQKENI. The CDR3 length is 15 residues. It was with 60 Vbeta and 13 Jbeta primers that the PCR ran. As handled by the study authors: About 11 million of the 60 million to 80 million unique TCR beta chains counted in a later analysis were shared. TCRdb keeps only in-frame clones here, not all; method: immunoSEQ multiplex PCR. The V and J calls and clone size are taken from that table; D and trimming were inferred from the DNA. The sample includes 140,000 or so clones, around 75% of them seen just once.

The sequencing sample was made of PBMCs. The chain recombines TRBV18 with TRBJ1-6, with D tentatively TRBD1 (6 bases). This clonotype was sampled from a woman aged 30 to 39 in good health and CMV-seronegative. DNA of the CDR3: TGTGCCACCCGGACAGCGAGCTCCTATAATTCACCCCTCCACTTT. This sequence encodes CATRTASSYNSPLHF.